This T cell receptor beta chain is from a study of control samples from healthy donors and cancer patients. V gave up 1 base and J gave up 3 bases; unmatched junction bases: 3. Germline V gene lookup returns CDR1 SGHNT and CDR2 YYREEE (reference sequence). The CDR3 extends over 15 amino acids. Method: immunoSEQ multiplex PCR; TCRdb's copy keeps in-frame clones and lacks some. There are 100,000 to 150,000 clones in the sample; roughly 90% occur only once, and approximately 2% lies in the top ten. Sequences were obtained from blood. The V and J genes are TRBV5-4 and TRBJ2-1; 8 positions agree with TRBD2. This sequence originates from a woman between 45 and 65 years old in good health. The CDR3 reads CASSLSSGGYNEQFF. The CDR3 DNA reads as TGTGCCAGCAGCTTGTCGAGCGGGGGCTACAATGAGCAGTTCTTC.